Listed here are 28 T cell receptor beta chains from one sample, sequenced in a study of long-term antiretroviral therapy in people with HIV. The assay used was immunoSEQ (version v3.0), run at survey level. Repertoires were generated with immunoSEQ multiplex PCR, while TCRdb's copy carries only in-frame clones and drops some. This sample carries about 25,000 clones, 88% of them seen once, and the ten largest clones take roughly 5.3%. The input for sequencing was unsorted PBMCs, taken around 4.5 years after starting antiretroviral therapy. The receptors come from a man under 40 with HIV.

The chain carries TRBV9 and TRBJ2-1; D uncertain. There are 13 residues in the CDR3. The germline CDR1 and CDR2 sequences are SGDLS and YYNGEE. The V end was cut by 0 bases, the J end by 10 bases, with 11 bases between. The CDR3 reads CASSVGAPPEQFF. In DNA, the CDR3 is TGTGCCAGCAGCGTAGGGGCTCCCCCAGAGCAGTTCTTC.

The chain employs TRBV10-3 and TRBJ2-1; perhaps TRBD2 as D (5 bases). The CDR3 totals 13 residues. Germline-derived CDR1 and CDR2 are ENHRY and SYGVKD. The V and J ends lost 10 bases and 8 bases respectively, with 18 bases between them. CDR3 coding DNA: TGTGCCACTTACCATCGAGGGTGGGATGAGCAGTTCTTC. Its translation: CATYHRGWDEQFF.

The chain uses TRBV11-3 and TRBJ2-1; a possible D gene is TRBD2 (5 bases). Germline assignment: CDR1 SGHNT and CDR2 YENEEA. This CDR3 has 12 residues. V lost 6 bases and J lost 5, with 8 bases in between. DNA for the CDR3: TGTGCCAGCAGACTAGTAAACAATGAGCAGTTCTTC. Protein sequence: CASRLVNNEQFF.

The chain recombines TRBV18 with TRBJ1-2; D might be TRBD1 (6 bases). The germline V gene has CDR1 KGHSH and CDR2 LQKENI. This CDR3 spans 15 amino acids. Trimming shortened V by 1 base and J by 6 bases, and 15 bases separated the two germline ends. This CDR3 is CASSPLPQAGDGYTF. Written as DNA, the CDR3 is TGTGCCAGCTCACCACTTCCTCAGGCAGGGGATGGCTACACCTTC.

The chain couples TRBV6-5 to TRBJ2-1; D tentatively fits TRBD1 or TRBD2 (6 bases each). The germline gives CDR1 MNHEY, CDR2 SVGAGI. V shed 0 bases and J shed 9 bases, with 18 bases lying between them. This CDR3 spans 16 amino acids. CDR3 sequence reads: CASSYSRGTHVSEQFF. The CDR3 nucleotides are TGTGCCAGCAGTTACTCGAGGGGGACTCACGTGAGTGAGCAGTTCTTC.

Written as DNA, the CDR3 is TGTGCCAGCACAGTGACAGGGGGGGACACCGGGGAGCTGTTTTTT. It yields the protein CASTVTGGDTGELFF. J is TRBJ2-2 and V is TRBV6-1, with TRBD1 matching 9 bases. V shed 7 bases, J shed 3 bases, and the junction held 6 bases outside the gene matches. This CDR3 is 15 amino acids long. Germline CDR1 MNHNS, CDR2 SASEGT.

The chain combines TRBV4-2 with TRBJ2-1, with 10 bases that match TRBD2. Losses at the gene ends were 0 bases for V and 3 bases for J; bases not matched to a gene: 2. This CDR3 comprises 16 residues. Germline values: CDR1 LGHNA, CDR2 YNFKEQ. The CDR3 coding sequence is TGTGCCAGCAGCCAAGAGAGACTAGCGGGCTACAATGAGCAGTTCTTC. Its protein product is CASSQERLAGYNEQFF.

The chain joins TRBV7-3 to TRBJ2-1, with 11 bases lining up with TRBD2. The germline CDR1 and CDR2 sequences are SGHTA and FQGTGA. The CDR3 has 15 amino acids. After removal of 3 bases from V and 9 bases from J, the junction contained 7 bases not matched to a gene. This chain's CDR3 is CASSLSTSGSGEQFF. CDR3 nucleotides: TGTGCCAGCAGCTTGTCAACTAGCGGGAGTGGTGAGCAGTTCTTC.

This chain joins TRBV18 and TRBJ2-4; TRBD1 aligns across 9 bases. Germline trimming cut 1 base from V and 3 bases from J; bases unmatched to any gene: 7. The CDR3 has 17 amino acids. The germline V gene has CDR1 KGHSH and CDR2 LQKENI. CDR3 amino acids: CASSPLNRGPHKNIQYF. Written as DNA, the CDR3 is TGTGCCAGCTCACCACTTAACAGGGGGCCTCACAAAAACATTCAGTACTTC. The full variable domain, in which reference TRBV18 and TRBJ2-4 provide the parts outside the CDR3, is NAGVMQNPRHLVRRRGQEARLRCSPMKGHSHVYWYRQLPEEGLKFMVYLQKENIIDESGMPKERFSAEFPKEGPSILRIQQVVRGDSAAYFCASSPLNRGPHKNIQYFGAGTRLSVL.

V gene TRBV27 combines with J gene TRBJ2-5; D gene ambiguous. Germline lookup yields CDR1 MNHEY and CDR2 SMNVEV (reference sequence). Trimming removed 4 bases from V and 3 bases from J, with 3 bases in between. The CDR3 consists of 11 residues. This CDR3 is CASSSEETQYF. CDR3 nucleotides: TGTGCCAGCAGTTCCGAAGAGACCCAGTACTTC.

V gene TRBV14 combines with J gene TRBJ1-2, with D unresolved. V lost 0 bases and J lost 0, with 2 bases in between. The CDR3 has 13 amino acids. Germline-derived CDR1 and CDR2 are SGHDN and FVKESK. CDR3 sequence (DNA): TGTGCCAGCAGCCAAGACACTAACTATGGCTACACCTTC. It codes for CASSQDTNYGYTF. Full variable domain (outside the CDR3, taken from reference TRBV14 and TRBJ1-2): EAGVTQFPSHSVIEKGQTVTLRCDPISGHDNLYWYRRVMGKEIKFLLHFVKESKQDESGMPNNRFLAERTGGTYSTLKVQPAELEDSGVYFCASSQDTNYGYTFGSGTRLTVV.

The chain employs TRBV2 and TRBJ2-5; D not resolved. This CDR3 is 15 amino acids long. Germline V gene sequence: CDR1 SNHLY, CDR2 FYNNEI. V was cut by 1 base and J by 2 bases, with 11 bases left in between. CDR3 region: CASSEGAARQETQYF. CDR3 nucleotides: TGTGCCAGCAGTGAAGGGGCGGCCCGACAAGAGACCCAGTACTTC.

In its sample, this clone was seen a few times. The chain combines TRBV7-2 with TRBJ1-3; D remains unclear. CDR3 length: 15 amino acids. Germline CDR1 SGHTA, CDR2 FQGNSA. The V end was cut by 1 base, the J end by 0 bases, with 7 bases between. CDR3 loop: CASSLVGLSGNTIYF. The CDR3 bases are TGTGCCAGCAGCTTAGTTGGGCTCTCTGGAAACACCATATATTTT.

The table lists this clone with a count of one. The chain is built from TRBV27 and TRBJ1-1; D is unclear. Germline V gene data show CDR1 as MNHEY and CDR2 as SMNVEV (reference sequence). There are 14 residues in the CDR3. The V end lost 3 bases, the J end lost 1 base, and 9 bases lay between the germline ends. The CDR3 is CASSFSVRNTEAFF. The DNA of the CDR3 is TGTGCCAGCAGTTTCTCAGTTAGGAACACTGAAGCTTTCTTT.

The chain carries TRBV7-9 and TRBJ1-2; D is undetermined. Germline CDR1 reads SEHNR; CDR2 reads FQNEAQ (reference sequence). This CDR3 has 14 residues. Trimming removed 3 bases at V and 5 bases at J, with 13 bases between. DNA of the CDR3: TGTGCCAGCAGCTTCTTAGCAAGCCCATATGGCTACACCTTC. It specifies CASSFLASPYGYTF. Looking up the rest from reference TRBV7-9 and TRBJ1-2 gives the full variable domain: DTGVSQNPRHKITKRGQNVTFRCDPISEHNRLYWYRQTLGQGPEFLTYFQNEAQLEKSRLLSDRFSAERPKGSFSTLEIQRTEQGDSAMYLCASSFLASPYGYTFGSGTRLTVV.

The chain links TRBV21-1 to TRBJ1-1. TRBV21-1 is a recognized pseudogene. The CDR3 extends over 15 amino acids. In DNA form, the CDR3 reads TGTGCCAGCACCCCGGCCCCGTCGCTGAACACTGAAGCTTTCTTT. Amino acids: CASTPAPSLNTEAFF.

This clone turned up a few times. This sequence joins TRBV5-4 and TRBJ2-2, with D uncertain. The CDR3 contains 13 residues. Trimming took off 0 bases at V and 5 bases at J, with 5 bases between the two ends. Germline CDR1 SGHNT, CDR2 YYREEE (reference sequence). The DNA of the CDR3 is TGTGCCAGCAGCTTGGATCCAACCGGGGAGCTGTTTTTT. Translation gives CASSLDPTGELFF.

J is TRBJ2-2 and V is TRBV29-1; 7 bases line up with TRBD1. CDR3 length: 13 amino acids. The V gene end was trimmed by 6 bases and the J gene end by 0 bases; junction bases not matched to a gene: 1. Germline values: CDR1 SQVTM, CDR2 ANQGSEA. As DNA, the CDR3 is TGCAGCGTCGGACAGGCGAACACCGGGGAGCTGTTTTTT. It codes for CSVGQANTGELFF.

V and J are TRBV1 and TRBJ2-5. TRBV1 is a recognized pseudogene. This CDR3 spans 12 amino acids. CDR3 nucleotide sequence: TGCACCAGGTTGGAGGGGGAAGAGACCCAGTACTTC. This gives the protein CTRLEGEETQYF.

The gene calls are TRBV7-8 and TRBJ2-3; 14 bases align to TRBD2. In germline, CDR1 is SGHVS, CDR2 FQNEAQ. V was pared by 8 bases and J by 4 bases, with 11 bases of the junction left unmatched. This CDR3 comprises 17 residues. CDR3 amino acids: CASGTSGSWVAADTQYF. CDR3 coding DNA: TGTGCCAGCGGGACTAGCGGGAGTTGGGTTGCGGCAGATACGCAGTATTTT.

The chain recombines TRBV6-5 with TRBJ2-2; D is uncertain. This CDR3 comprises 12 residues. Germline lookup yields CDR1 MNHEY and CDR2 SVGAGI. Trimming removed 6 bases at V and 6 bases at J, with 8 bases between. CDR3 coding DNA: TGTGCCAGCAGGAATCCAGCCGGGGAGCTGTTTTTT. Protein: CASRNPAGELFF.

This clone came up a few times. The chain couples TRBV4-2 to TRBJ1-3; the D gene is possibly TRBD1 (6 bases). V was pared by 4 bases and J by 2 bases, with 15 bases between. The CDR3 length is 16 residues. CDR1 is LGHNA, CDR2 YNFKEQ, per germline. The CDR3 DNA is TGTGCCAGCAGCCCGGCGACAGGTTTCACTGGAAACACCATATATTTT. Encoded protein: CASSPATGFTGNTIYF.

The CDR3 protein is CASSLARGTEAFF. The CDR3 DNA sequence: TGTGCCAGCAGCTTAGCCCGGGGAACTGAAGCTTTCTTT. J is TRBJ1-1 and V is TRBV7-3, with D unclear. V was trimmed by 2 bases and J by 5 bases, leaving 9 bases between them. The germline CDR1 and CDR2 sequences are SGHTA and FQGTGA. CDR3 length equals 13 residues.

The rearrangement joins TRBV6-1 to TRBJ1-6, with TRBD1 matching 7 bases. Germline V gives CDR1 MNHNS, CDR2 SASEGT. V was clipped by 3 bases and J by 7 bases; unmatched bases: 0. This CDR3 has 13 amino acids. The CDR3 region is CASSDRGNSPLHF. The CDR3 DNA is TGTGCCAGCAGTGACAGGGGGAATTCACCCCTCCACTTT.

The CDR3: CASSESGGSYEQYF. CDR3 coding DNA: TGTGCCAGCAGTGAGTCAGGAGGGAGCTACGAGCAGTACTTC. This chain joins TRBV2 and TRBJ2-7, with D possibly TRBD2 on 6 matching bases. The CDR3 covers 14 residues. Germline CDR1 is SNHLY and CDR2 is FYNNEI. V dropped 3 bases and J dropped 3 bases, with 12 bases sitting between them. Together with reference TRBV2 and TRBJ2-7, the CDR3 gives the full variable domain: EPEVTQTPSHQVTQMGQEVILRCVPISNHLYFYWYRQILGQKVEFLVSFYNNEISEKSEIFDDQFSVERPDGSNFTLKIRSTKLEDSAMYFCASSESGGSYEQYFGPGTRLTVT.

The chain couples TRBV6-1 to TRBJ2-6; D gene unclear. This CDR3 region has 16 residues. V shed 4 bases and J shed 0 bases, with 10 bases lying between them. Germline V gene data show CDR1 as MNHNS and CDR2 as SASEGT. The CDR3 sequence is CASSGPTGSGANVLTF. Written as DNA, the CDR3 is TGTGCCAGCAGTGGCCCGACGGGCTCTGGGGCCAACGTCCTGACTTTC.

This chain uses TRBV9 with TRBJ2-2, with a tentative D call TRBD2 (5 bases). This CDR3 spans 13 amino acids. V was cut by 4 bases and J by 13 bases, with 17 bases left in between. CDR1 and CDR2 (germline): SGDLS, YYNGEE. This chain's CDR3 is CASSSGLHWGLFF. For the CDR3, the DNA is TGTGCCAGCAGCTCGGGATTACATTGGGGGCTGTTTTTT.

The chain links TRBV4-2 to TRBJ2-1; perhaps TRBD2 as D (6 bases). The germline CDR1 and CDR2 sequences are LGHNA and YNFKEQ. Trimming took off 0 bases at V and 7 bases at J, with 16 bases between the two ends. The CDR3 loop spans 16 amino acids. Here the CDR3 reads CASSQDPGDRGNEQFF. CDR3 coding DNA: TGTGCCAGCAGCCAAGATCCGGGGGACCGGGGGAATGAGCAGTTCTTC.